The present entry profiles one T cell receptor (beta chain) with its context. The data are from a study of shared clonotypes between healthy human individuals. From germline, CDR1 is MDHEN and CDR2 SYDVKM. The CDR3 spans 18 residues. J gave up 0 bases and V 2 bases, and 8 bases lay outside the gene matches. Sequenced by immunoSEQ multiplex PCR; TCRdb stores in-frame clones only, minus some. The profile shows around 1.6 million clones, 95% to 99% of them singletons. The receptor comes from a man aged 25 to 40 in good health. The chain joins TRBV28 to TRBJ2-7; 12 bases align to TRBD1. The specimen was naive CD4+ T cells sorted from blood. Indicated subset: CD45RA+ positively selected. The CDR3 nucleotides are TGTGCCAGCAGTTTAAGTGGGACAGGGGGCTTGAGCTCCTACGAGCAGTACTTC. Amino acid sequence: CASSLSGTGGLSSYEQYF.